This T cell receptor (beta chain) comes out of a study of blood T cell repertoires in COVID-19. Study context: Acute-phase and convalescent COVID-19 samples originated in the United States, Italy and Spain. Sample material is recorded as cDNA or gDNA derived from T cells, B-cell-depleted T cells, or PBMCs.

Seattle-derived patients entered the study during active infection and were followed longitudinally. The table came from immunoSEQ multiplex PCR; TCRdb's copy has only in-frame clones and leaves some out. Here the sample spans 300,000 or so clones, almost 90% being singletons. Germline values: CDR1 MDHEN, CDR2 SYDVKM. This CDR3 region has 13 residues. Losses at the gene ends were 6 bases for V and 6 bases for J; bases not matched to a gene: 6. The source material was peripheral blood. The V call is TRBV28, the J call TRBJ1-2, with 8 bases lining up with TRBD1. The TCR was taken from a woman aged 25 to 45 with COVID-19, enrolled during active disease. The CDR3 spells CASSPRQGNGYTF. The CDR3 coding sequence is TGTGCCAGCAGCCCGAGACAGGGGAATGGCTACACCTTC.